Listed here are 30 T cell receptor beta chains from one sample, sequenced in a study of regulatory T cells in long-lasting Graves disease. Indicated time point: persistent/refractory GD, antithyroid drugs over 5 years with positive TRAb. Following extraction of RNA from PBMCs, that RNA was used to make the TCR library. Arm-PCR of CDR3 regions and iRepertoire HTBI primers were used to build TCR beta libraries. Using its own MiXCR run on the multiplex PCR reads, TCRdb lists one record per CDR3 protein. The table includes some 300,000 distinct CDR3 sequences, 22% detected once. Material: peripheral blood mononuclear cells (PBMCs), obtained when the disease was refractory, from a patient treated with antithyroid drugs. Receptors were obtained from a female donor with Graves disease.

Concerning this clonotype: Lacking the conserved final phenylalanine or tryptophan, this CDR3 likely reflects a read error. This chain connects TRBV2 to TRBJ2-4; 10 bases match TRBD1. This CDR3 is built from 20 residues. The V and J ends lost 6 bases and 6 bases, in that order; junction bases with no gene match: 23. Germline CDR1 reads SNHLY; CDR2 reads FYNNEI. The CDR3 spells CASSEHPAGTGVFSGNIQYL. For the CDR3, the DNA is TGTGCCAGCAGCGAACATCCAGCCGGGACAGGGGTTTTTTCGGGAAACATTCAGTACCTC.

There are many counts of this clonotype. The chain employs TRBV28 and TRBJ2-7; D perhaps matches TRBD1 (6 bases). Germline V gene lookup returns CDR1 MDHEN and CDR2 SYDVKM. V dropped 5 bases and J dropped 3 bases, with 20 bases sitting between them. The CDR3 spans 16 residues. CDR3 region: CASSTGRTAHGYEQYF. CDR3 nucleotide sequence: TGTGCCAGCAGTACAGGAAGGACAGCTCACGGCTACGAGCAGTACTTC.

The chain couples TRBV7-2 to TRBJ1-1, with D hard to call. Trimming cost V 4 bases and J 7 bases, with 13 bases left between them. Germline V gene lookup returns CDR1 SGHTA and CDR2 FQGNSA. The CDR3 totals 13 residues. The CDR3 DNA is TGTGCCAGCAGCTCACACCCGAACGGTGAAGCTTTCTTT. Its translation: CASSSHPNGEAFF.

This clonotype was found many times. The rearrangement joins TRBV6-1 to TRBJ2-2; 9 nucleotides line up with TRBD2. CDR1 is MNHNS and CDR2 is SASEGT in the germline V gene. The ends lost 2 bases at V and 3 bases at J; junction bases unmatched: 4. CDR3 size: 16 residues. As DNA, the CDR3 is TGTGCCAGCAGTGAAATAGCGGGAGTGTACACCGGGGAGCTGTTTTTT. Its translation is CASSEIAGVYTGELFF.

This clonotype was detected ten times or more. This chain uses TRBV7-9 with TRBJ2-2; 7 bases are a match to TRBD2. The germline V gene has CDR1 SEHNR and CDR2 FQNEAQ (reference sequence). The junction had 8 bases not matched to a gene; V was cut back by 5 bases and J by 5 bases. The CDR3 consists of 15 residues. CDR3 nucleotide sequence: TGTGCCAGCAGCGCCACTGGACTAGGGACCGGGGAGCTGTTTTTT. Its translation: CASSATGLGTGELFF.

This clonotype was recorded many times. The chain joins TRBV6-1 to TRBJ2-5; D uncertain. V lost 1 base and J 0 bases, leaving 12 bases between the germline ends. CDR3 length: 16 residues. Germline-derived CDR1 and CDR2 are MNHNS and SASEGT. CDR3 protein: CASSEDNLPYQETQYF. DNA for the CDR3: TGTGCCAGCAGTGAAGACAACCTCCCGTACCAAGAGACCCAGTACTTC.

CDR3 nucleotide sequence: TGTGCCAGCAGCTTAGACTCCACGGCCGGGGAGCTGTTTTTT. Protein sequence: CASSLDSTAGELFF. The chain couples TRBV7-2 to TRBJ2-2; no clear D. Trimming removed 1 base at V and 6 bases at J, with 9 bases between. Germline V lookup: CDR1 SGHTA, CDR2 FQGNSA. The CDR3 contains 14 residues.

This clonotype has a handful of counts. CDR3: CSADRGMRPQHF. The CDR3 nucleotides read TGCAGTGCCGACAGGGGGATGCGGCCCCAGCATTTT. The chain employs TRBV20-1 and TRBJ1-5; TRBD1 agrees at 9 bases. The CDR3 length is 12 residues. Germline V gene lookup returns CDR1 DFQATT and CDR2 SNEGSKA (reference sequence). J lost 9 bases, V lost 6 bases, and 6 bases had no gene match.

In this sample, this clonotype turned up many times. The chain joins TRBV27 to TRBJ2-7; D uncertain. The CDR3 spans 14 residues. Trimming removed 7 bases from V and 1 base from J, with 14 bases in between. Germline V gene lookup returns CDR1 MNHEY and CDR2 SMNVEV (reference sequence). CDR3 nucleotides: TGTGCCAGCACTCTTCAGACGGATTCCTACGAGCAGTACTTC. Translating it yields CASTLQTDSYEQYF.

This clonotype was picked up one time. The V gene is TRBV7-6, the J gene TRBJ2-2, with D possibly being TRBD1 (6 bases). The V gene lost 2 bases and the J gene lost 5 bases, with 15 bases spanning the gap. This CDR3 comprises 16 residues. Germline CDR1 and CDR2: SGHVS and FNYEAQ. CDR3: CASSLLQGLGTGELFF. CDR3 in DNA: TGTGCCAGCAGCTTACTTCAGGGGCTTGGGACCGGGGAGCTGTTTTTT.

The CDR3 spells CASSLWTGTDTQYF. In nucleotides, the CDR3 is TGCGCCAGCAGCCTATGGACAGGTACAGATACGCAGTATTTT. This chain links TRBV5-1 with TRBJ2-3; 7 nucleotides agree with TRBD1. The ends lost 4 bases at V and 3 bases at J; junction bases unmatched: 5. Germline V gene sequence: CDR1 SGHRS, CDR2 YFSETQ. This CDR3 contains 14 residues.

The sample holds many counts of this clonotype. The chain has TRBV11-2 and TRBJ2-1; 8 nucleotides align to TRBD2. The ends lost 5 bases at V and 9 bases at J; junction bases unmatched: 9. CDR1 and CDR2 from the germline V gene are SGHAT and FQNNGV. This CDR3 comprises 14 residues. The CDR3 nucleotides are TGTGCCAGCAGCCCTAGAGGCCTAGCGGGTGAGCAGTTCTTC. It is translated as CASSPRGLAGEQFF.

This clonotype was seen at least ten times. This chain connects TRBV28 to TRBJ1-5; the D is unclear. Trimming pared 2 bases from V and 0 bases from J, leaving 14 bases between. The CDR3 loop spans 17 amino acids. From germline, CDR1 is MDHEN and CDR2 SYDVKM. CDR3 amino acids: CASSLSGYRPSNQPQHF. In DNA, the CDR3 is TGTGCCAGCAGTTTAAGTGGGTACAGACCTAGCAATCAGCCCCAGCATTTT.

The V call is TRBV10-3, the J call TRBJ2-3; TRBD2 is a possible D gene (6 bases). The CDR3 runs 15 residues. V lost 2 bases and J lost 2, with 11 bases in between. CDR1 and CDR2 (germline): ENHRY, SYGVKD. The DNA of the CDR3 is TGTGCCATCAGTGAGCGGGAGAGCGTCACAGATACGCAGTATTTT. This codes for CAISERESVTDTQYF.

This clonotype was found many times. The chain combines TRBV28 with TRBJ1-5, with 8 bases identical to TRBD1. The CDR3 consists of 13 residues. V shed 6 bases and J 6 bases; nucleotides not matched to a gene: 4. Germline V gives CDR1 MDHEN, CDR2 SYDVKM. The CDR3 nucleotides are TGTGCCAGCAGAGGGACAGGCCGTCAGCCCCAGCATTTT. This encodes CASRGTGRQPQHF.

In this sample, this clonotype turned up many times. This chain connects TRBV6-5 to TRBJ1-6; D possibly corresponds to TRBD1 (5 bases). Germline CDR1 MNHEY, CDR2 SVGAGI. V was cut by 4 bases and J by 11 bases, with 15 bases left in between. The CDR3 is 14 amino acids. CDR3 in amino acids: CASSSIQGSAPLHF. The CDR3 region has the DNA TGTGCCAGCAGTTCCATCCAGGGTTCGGCACCCCTCCACTTT.

The gene calls are TRBV7-9 and TRBJ2-1; D is ambiguous. Germline V CDR1 and CDR2: SEHNR, FQNEAQ (reference sequence). The V gene lost 7 bases and the J gene lost 12 bases, with 16 bases spanning the gap. This CDR3 is 12 amino acids long. Here the CDR3 reads CASTVALDRQFF. As DNA, the CDR3 is TGTGCCAGCACCGTAGCCCTAGATAGGCAGTTCTTC. The variable domain in full, completed from reference TRBV7-9 and TRBJ2-1, reads DTGVSQNPRHKITKRGQNVTFRCDPISEHNRLYWYRQTLGQGPEFLTYFQNEAQLEKSRLLSDRFSAERPKGSFSTLEIQRTEQGDSAMYLCASTVALDRQFFGPGTRLTVL.

This chain joins TRBV3-1 and TRBJ2-1; possibly TRBD1 for D (5 bases). V lost 1 base and J lost 1, with 11 bases in between. The CDR3 runs 16 residues. Germline assignment: CDR1 LGHDT and CDR2 YNNKEL (reference sequence). CDR3 nucleotides: TGTGCCAGCAGCCAAGGCCGACAGAGATCCTACAATGAGCAGTTCTTC. It codes for CASSQGRQRSYNEQFF.

This clonotype has ten or more counts. The V gene is TRBV28, the J gene TRBJ1-5; D is unclear. CDR1 and CDR2 from the germline V gene are MDHEN and SYDVKM. This CDR3 comprises 11 residues. Trimming shortened V by 3 bases and J by 3 bases, and 0 bases separated the two germline ends. CDR3 residues: CASSFNQPQHF. CDR3 nucleotide sequence: TGTGCCAGCAGTTTCAATCAGCCCCAGCATTTT.

This clonotype was seen ten or more times. Here the CDR3 DNA reads TGTGCCAGCAGTTCAAGAGGGACAGGGGAGGATGAAAAACTGTTTTTT. Translated, it gives CASSSRGTGEDEKLFF. The V and J genes are TRBV12-3 or TRBV12-4 and TRBJ1-4, with 10 bases matching TRBD1. CDR3 size: 16 residues. V was clipped by 4 bases and J by 6 bases; unmatched bases: 8.

This clonotype was detected ten times or more. This chain links TRBV2 with TRBJ2-7, with 13 nucleotides matching TRBD2. Germline CDR1 reads SNHLY; CDR2 reads FYNNEI. The CDR3 runs to 16 residues. The junction had 10 bases not matched to a gene; V was cut back by 4 bases and J by 7 bases. The CDR3 is CASSVLGRLAGGEQYF. The CDR3 bases are TGTGCCAGCAGTGTTCTCGGGCGACTAGCGGGAGGTGAGCAGTACTTC.

This clonotype was observed a single time. The chain couples TRBV19 to TRBJ1-2; unclear D gene. The CDR3 contains 11 residues. Trimming cost V 7 bases and J 7 bases, with 10 bases left between them. Germline lookup yields CDR1 LNHDA and CDR2 SQIVND (reference sequence). CDR3 DNA sequence: TGTGCCAGTACCTCCGGGGTTGGCTACACCTTC. Translated: CASTSGVGYTF.

In nucleotides, the CDR3 is TGCGCCAGCAGCCAAGATCGGAGGGGACAAGAGACCCAGTACTTC. Amino acid sequence: CASSQDRRGQETQYF. The rearrangement links TRBV4-3 to TRBJ2-5; D may be TRBD2 (6 bases). Germline lookup yields CDR1 LGHNA and CDR2 YSLEER. The CDR3 length is 15 residues. Trimming took 0 bases from V and 2 from J, leaving 10 bases between them.

The V gene is TRBV14, the J gene TRBJ2-7, with TRBD2 matching 9 bases. The V segment lost 3 bases and the J segment 2 bases; nucleotides outside the gene matches: 2. CDR1 and CDR2 (germline): SGHDN, FVKESK. The CDR3 spans 14 residues. The CDR3 DNA follows: TGTGCCAGCAGCCATCGACTAGCGGCCTACGAGCAGTACTTC. It translates to CASSHRLAAYEQYF.

This clonotype came up many times. This chain connects TRBV28 to TRBJ2-7, with D possibly being TRBD1 (6 bases). The CDR3 covers 12 residues. Trimming removed 6 bases at V and 2 bases at J, with 8 bases between. Germline V gene data show CDR1 as MDHEN and CDR2 as SYDVKM. CDR3 sequence reads: CASRDRTYEQYF. The CDR3 bases are TGTGCCAGCAGGGACAGAACCTACGAGCAGTACTTC.

The V gene is TRBV29-1, the J gene TRBJ2-5; no clear D. V lost 2 bases and J 7 bases, leaving 20 bases between the germline ends. Germline values: CDR1 SQVTM, CDR2 ANQGSEA. This CDR3 spans 15 amino acids. CDR3 sequence (DNA): TGCAGCGTTGAAACCCCGCCCGCAGCGAAGGGGACCCAGTACTTC. This translates into CSVETPPAAKGTQYF.

This clonotype occurred a few times. This chain joins TRBV6-2 or TRBV6-3 and TRBJ2-5; 7 nucleotides match TRBD2. Germline loops: CDR1 MNHEY, CDR2 SVGEGT. Unmatched junction bases numbered 10, after V lost 2 bases and J lost 1 base. There are 17 residues in the CDR3. Here the CDR3 DNA reads TGTGCCAGCAGTTACAACAGCGGGGCGCCTGGCCAAGAGACCCAGTACTTC. It codes for CASSYNSGAPGQETQYF.

The chain carries TRBV29-1 and TRBJ2-1, with D perhaps matching TRBD1 (6 bases). V was shortened by 7 bases and J by 3 bases, with 13 bases between the two germline ends. From germline, CDR1 is SQVTM and CDR2 ANQGSEA. CDR3 length: 13 residues. CDR3 coding DNA: TGCAGCGCCTGGACAGCTCACTACAATGAGCAGTTCTTC. It specifies CSAWTAHYNEQFF.

This clonotype was seen a few times. V gene TRBV20-1 combines with J gene TRBJ2-2; TRBD2 matches 10 bases. This CDR3 is 16 amino acids long. J was trimmed by 5 bases and V by 3 bases; bases with no gene match: 9. Germline loops: CDR1 DFQATT, CDR2 SNEGSKA (reference sequence). CDR3 loop: CSARSLAGVGTGELFF. Here the CDR3 DNA reads TGCAGTGCTAGGAGCCTAGCGGGAGTCGGTACCGGGGAGCTGTTTTTT.

The chain is built from TRBV20-1 and TRBJ1-1; no firm D call. CDR3 length equals 14 residues. Deletions cut 2 bases from V and 0 bases from J, with 10 bases between. CDR1 DFQATT and CDR2 SNEGSKA come from the germline V gene (reference sequence). The CDR3 sequence is CSARKEGMNTEAFF. The CDR3 DNA follows: TGCAGTGCTAGAAAGGAAGGGATGAACACTGAAGCTTTCTTT.